This paragraph covers one T cell receptor beta chain sequence. Germline V gives CDR1 LNHDA, CDR2 SQIVND (reference sequence). This CDR3 is built from 17 residues. V shed 5 bases, J shed 5 bases, and the junction held 7 bases outside the gene matches. These data belong to a study of blood T cell repertoires in COVID-19. Across the study: Acute-phase and convalescent COVID-19 samples originated in the United States, Italy and Spain. T cells, B-cell-depleted T cells, or PBMCs supplied cDNA or gDNA.

The data were produced by immunoSEQ multiplex PCR, yet TCRdb's version contains in-frame clones alone and is incomplete. The sample holds about 38,000 clones, approximately 86% seen once. This receptor was obtained from a human donor in a cohort sampled during active COVID-19. Sequences were obtained from peripheral blood. This chain uses TRBV19 with TRBJ2-2; TRBD2 matches 14 bases. The CDR3 nucleotides read TGTGCCAGTAGTCTATTCGGACTAGCGGGAGGAACCGGGGAGCTGTTTTTT. This codes for CASSLFGLAGGTGELFF.